This T cell receptor (beta chain) was identified during a study of blood T cell repertoires in COVID-19. Study details: Samples of COVID-19 (acute and convalescent) were obtained from the United States, Italy and Spain.

Per the original data handling: Using reference gene primer amplification, nucleated cell counts were estimated. The repertoire was sequenced with immunoSEQ multiplex PCR; TCRdb's copy has only in-frame clones and lacks some. V and J calls and clone size are as listed in that table; D and trimming were resolved from the DNA. The repertoire holds some 80,000 clones, with approximately 86% as singletons. Germline CDR1 MDHEN, CDR2 SYDVKM. Trimming removed 6 bases from V and 8 bases from J; junction bases left unmatched: 6. The CDR3 runs to 13 residues. Sample: peripheral blood. The chain employs TRBV28 and TRBJ1-3, with 8 bases fitting TRBD1. The sequence derives from a man in his fifties or sixties with active or convalescent COVID-19. The CDR3 sequence: CASSTGTGYTIYF. CDR3 nucleotides: TGTGCCAGCAGCACTGGGACAGGCTACACCATATATTTT.